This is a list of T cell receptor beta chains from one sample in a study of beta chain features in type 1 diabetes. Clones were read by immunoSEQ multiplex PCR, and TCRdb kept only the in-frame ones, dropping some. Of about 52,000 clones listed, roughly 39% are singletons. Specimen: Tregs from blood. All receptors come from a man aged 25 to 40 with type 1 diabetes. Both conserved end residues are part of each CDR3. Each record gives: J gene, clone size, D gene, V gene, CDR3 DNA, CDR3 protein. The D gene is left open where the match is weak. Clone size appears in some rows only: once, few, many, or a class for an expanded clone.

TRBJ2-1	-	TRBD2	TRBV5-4	TGTGCCAGCAGCTTGGGTTCCCCAACTAGCGGGAGCGGGGATGAGCAGTTCTTC	CASSLGSPTSGSGDEQFF
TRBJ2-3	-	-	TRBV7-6	TGTGCCAGCAGCTTAGCGCTAGGCCCAGATACGCAGTATTTT	CASSLALGPDTQYF
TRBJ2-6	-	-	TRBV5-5	TGTGCCAGCAGCTTTGCCCCCATCGGGTTCGGGGCCAACGTCCTGACTTTC	CASSFAPIGFGANVLTF
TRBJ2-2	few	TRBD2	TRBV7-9	TGTGCCAGCAGCTTAATGGCGGGAGAGGACGGGGAGCTGTTTTTT	CASSLMAGEDGELFF
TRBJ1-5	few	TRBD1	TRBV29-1	TGCAGCGTTGTGGGACAGCACAATCAGCCCCAGCATTTT	CSVVGQHNQPQHF
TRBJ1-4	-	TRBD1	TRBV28	TGTGCCAGCAGTCCACAGGGGCGGGTTGAAAAACTGTTTTTT	CASSPQGRVEKLFF
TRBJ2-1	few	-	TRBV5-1	TGCGCCAGCAGCTTGGTCGACAGTTTTGAGCAGTTCTTC	CASSLVDSFEQFF
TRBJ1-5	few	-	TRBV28	TGTGCCAGCAGTTTACCAGTACCGCAGCCCCAGCATTTT	CASSLPVPQPQHF
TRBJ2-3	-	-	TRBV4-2	TGTGCCAGCAGCCAAGATTCGGGAGTGCGCACAGATACGCAGTATTTT	CASSQDSGVRTDTQYF
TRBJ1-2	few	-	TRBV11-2	TGTGCCAGCAGCTTAGAGGGGGCGGGTGCGGGCTACACCTTC	CASSLEGAGAGYTF
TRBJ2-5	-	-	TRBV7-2	TGTGCCAGCAGCGGGGGCAGTCAAGAGACCCAGTACTTC	CASSGGSQETQYF
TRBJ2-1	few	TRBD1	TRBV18	TGTGCCAGCTCACCACGCGTCCTGGGACAGGGCTACAATGAGCAGTTCTTC	CASSPRVLGQGYNEQFF
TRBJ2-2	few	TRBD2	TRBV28	TGTGCCAGCAGTTTGGCGGGAGGGCTGAACACCGGGGAGCTGTTTTTT	CASSLAGGLNTGELFF
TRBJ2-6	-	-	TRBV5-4	TGTGCCAGCAGCCCTACCTCTGGGGCCAACGTCCTGACTTTC	CASSPTSGANVLTF
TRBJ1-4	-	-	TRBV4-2	TGTGCCAGCAGCCAACCAGGGCCTTCACCGGAAAAACTGTTTTTT	CASSQPGPSPEKLFF
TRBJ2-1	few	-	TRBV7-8	TGTGCCAGCAGCTCCCAAAAGAGCGTGTACAATGAGCAGTTCTTC	CASSSQKSVYNEQFF
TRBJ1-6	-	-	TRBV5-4	TGTGCCAGCAGCTTGGGGGCAGGGGAATGGAGCTCCTATAATTCACCCCTCCACTTT	CASSLGAGEWSSYNSPLHF
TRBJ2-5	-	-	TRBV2	TGTGCCAGCAGCTCTTCCCCGCCAGGGCTGGAGACCCAGTACTTC	CASSSSPPGLETQYF
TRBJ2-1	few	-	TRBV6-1	TGTGCCAGCAGTCGAGGGGGGGAGGGCCTAGGGGAGCAGTTCTTC	CASSRGGEGLGEQFF
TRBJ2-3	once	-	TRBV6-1	TGTGCCAGCAGTGAACAGGGGCCCACAGATACGCAGTATTTT	CASSEQGPTDTQYF
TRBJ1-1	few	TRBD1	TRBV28	TGTGCCAGCAGTTTAGGGACAGGGCCTAACACTGAAGCTTTCTTT	CASSLGTGPNTEAFF
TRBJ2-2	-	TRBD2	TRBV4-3	TGCGCCAGCGCTAGGGCGGGAGGGAACACCGGGGAGCTGTTTTTT	CASARAGGNTGELFF
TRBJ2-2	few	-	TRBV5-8	TGTGCCAGCAGCTATAGCGGCAGAAACACCGGGGAGCTGTTTTTT	CASSYSGRNTGELFF
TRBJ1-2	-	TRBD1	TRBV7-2	TGTGCCAGCAGCTCCCAGGGGGCGCTTGGCTACACCTTC	CASSSQGALGYTF